The present T cell receptor beta chain was sequenced within a study of shared clonotypes between healthy human individuals. About the research overall: Used for every donor were three CD4 naive, three CD4 memory, two CD8 naive and one CD8 memory plate. Study observations and caveats: Relative to their counterparts shared across all four donors, non-shared clonotypes exhibited diminished generation probabilities.

Clones were read by immunoSEQ multiplex PCR, and TCRdb kept only the in-frame ones, dropping some. The sample lists about 2.4 million clones; 93% were seen once. Into CD45RA+ naive and CD45RA-negative memory subsets, the CD4+ cells were split. In regard to this clone: Antigen: not known.

This CDR3 spans 13 amino acids. Trimming removed 2 bases at V and 3 bases at J, with 7 bases between. Per germline, CDR1 MNHEY and CDR2 SVGAGI. The rearrangement joins TRBV6-5 to TRBJ2-5; D gene ambiguous. The material sequenced was naive CD4+ T cells from PBMCs. Subset reported: CD45RA+ positively selected. The TCR sequence derives from a man aged 18 to 29 in good health. Some clones in this sample may be carry-over from other donors' samples. Written as DNA, the CDR3 is TGTGCCAGCAGTTACGTCTGGAAAGAGACCCAGTACTTC. Its translation: CASSYVWKETQYF.